This TCR beta chain derives from a study of control samples from healthy donors and cancer patients (TCRdb year 2020). The CDR3 starts with the cysteine, ends with the phenylalanine, and has 14 residues. Left in the record is the CDR3 DNA by itself, 42 bases read in frame from the first base. Between the V and J ends, shortened by 0 bases and 5 bases respectively, the junction contains 10 bases. Looking up the germline V gene (reference sequence) yields CDR1 PRHDT and CDR2 FYEKMQ. Libraries were made using the immunoSEQ multiplex PCR assay. TCRdb's version of the immuneACCESS table is confined to in-frame rearrangements and falls short of the full clone set. An unresolved V gene accounts for under half of the shortfall where checked; the remainder is of unknown origin. A total of fewer than 120,000 clones appear in this sample, roughly 90% of them only once. 3.5% to 4.5% of the sample is held by the ten biggest clonotypes.

Notes on this clone: Its antigen is unknown. Nothing much larger sits one base from this clone, and base qualities are not available.

The chain is assembled from TRBV13 and TRBJ1-1; the D gene cannot be named for sure. The specimen sequenced was PBMCs. The TCR sequence derives from a woman aged 55-75 years with lung cancer. The CDR3 region reads CASSLGALETEAFF. The DNA reads as follows: TGTGCCAGCAGCTTAGGGGCCTTGGAAACTGAAGCTTTCTTT. With all but the CDR3 taken from the reference TRBV13 and TRBJ1-1 genes, the full variable domain is: AAGVIQSPRHLIKEKRETATLKCYPIPRHDTVYWYQQGPGQDPQFLISFYEKMQSDKGSIPDRFSAQQFSDYHSELNMSSLELGDSALYFCASSLGALETEAFFGQGTRLTVV.